Here is one T cell receptor (beta chain) with its context. The antigen remains undetermined. This record belongs to a study of shared clonotypes between healthy human individuals. Notes on the study in general: Larger estimated richness was generally seen in naive subsets than in memory subsets.

Healthy HIV-negative adults with no recent acute infections or vaccinations were recruited as donors. The assay was immunoSEQ multiplex PCR, and TCRdb's table has in-frame clones only and misses some. The table lists just over 2,000,000 clones, over 85% of them singletons. The CDR3 is made up of 16 amino acids. The V and J ends lost 5 bases and 5 bases respectively, with 20 bases between them. Looked up from germline, CDR1 is SEHNR and CDR2 is FQNEAQ (reference sequence). The source of this sequence is a man aged 18 to 30 in good health. The rearrangement uses TRBV7-9 and TRBJ2-3; a possible D gene is TRBD2 (5 bases). Sample: naive CD4+ T cells sorted from blood. Subset defined: CD45RA+ positively selected. CDR3 nucleotide sequence: TGTGCCAGCAGCACCGTAGGCCGGGCCGAGGGAGATACGCAGTATTTT. It is translated as CASSTVGRAEGDTQYF.